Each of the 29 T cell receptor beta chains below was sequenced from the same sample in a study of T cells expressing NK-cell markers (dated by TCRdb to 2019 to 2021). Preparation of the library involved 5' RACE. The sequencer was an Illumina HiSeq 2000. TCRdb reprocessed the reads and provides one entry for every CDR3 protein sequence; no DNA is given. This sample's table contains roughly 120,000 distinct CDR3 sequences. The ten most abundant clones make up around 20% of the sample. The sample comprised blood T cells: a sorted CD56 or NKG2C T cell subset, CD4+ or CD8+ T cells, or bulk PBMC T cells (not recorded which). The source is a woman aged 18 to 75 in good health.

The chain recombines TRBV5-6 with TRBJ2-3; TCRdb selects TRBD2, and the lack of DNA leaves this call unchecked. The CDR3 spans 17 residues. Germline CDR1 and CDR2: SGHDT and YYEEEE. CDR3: CASSPWTSGIVLDTQYF. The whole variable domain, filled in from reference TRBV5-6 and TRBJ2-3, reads DAGVTQSPTHLIKTRGQQVTLRCSPKSGHDTVSWYQQALGQGPQFIFQYYEEEERQRGNFPDRFSGHQFPNYSSELNVNALLLGDSALYLCASSPWTSGIVLDTQYFGPGTRLTVL.

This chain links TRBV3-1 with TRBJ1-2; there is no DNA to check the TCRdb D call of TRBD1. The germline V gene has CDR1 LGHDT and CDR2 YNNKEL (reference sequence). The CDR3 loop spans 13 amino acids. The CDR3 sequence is CASSQGQGYGYTF.

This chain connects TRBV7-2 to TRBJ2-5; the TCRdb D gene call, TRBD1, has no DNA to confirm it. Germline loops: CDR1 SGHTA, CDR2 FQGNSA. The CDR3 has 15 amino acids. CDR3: CASSPRTGNQETQYF.

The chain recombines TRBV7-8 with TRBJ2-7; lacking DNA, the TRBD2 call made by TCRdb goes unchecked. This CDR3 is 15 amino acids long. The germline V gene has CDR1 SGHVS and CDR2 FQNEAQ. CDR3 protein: CASSLLAGSSYEQYF.

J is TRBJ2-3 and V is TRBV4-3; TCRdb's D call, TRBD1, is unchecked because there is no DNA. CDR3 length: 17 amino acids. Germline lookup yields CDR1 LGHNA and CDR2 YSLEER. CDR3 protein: CASSQDSQGLGTDTQYF.

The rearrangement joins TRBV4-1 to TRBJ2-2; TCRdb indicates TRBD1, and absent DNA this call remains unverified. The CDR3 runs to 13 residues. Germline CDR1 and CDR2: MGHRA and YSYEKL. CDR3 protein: CASGGTPSGELFF.

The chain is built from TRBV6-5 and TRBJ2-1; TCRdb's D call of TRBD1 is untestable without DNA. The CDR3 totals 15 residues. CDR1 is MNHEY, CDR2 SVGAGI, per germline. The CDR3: CASSYSVQGVGEQFF.

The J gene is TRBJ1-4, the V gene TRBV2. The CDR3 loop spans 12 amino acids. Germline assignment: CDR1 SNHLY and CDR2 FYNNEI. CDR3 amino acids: CASMGRNEKLFF.

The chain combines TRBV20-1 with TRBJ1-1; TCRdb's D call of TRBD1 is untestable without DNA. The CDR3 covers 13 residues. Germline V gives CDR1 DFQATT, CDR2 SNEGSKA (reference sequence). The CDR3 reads CSARGTGSFEAFF.

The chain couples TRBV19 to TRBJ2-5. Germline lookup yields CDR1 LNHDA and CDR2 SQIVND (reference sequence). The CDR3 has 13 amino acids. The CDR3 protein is CASSLDGGETQYF.

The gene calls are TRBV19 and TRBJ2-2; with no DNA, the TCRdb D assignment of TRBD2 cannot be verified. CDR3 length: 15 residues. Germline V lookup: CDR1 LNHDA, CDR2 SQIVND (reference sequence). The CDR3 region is CASSMATRSAGELFF.

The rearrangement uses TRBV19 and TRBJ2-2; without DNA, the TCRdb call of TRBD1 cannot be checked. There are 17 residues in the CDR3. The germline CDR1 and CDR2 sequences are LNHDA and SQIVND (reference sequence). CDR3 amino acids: CASSIVGQGAYTGELFF.

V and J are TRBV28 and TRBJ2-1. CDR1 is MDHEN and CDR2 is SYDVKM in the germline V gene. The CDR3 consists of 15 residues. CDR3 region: CASSLLLGSYNEQFF.

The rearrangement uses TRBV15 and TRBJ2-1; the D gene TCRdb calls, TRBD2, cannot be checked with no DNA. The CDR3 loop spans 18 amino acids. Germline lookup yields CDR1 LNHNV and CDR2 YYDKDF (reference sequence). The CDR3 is CATIAGLAGGRTYNEQFF.

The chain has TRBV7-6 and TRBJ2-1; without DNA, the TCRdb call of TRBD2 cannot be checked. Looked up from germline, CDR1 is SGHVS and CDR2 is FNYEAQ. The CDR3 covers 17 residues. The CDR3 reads CASSQEGWAGVYNEQFF.

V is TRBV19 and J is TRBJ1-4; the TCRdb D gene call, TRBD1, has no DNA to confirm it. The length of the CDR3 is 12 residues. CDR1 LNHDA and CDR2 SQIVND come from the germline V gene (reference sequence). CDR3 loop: CASLDRDEKLFF.

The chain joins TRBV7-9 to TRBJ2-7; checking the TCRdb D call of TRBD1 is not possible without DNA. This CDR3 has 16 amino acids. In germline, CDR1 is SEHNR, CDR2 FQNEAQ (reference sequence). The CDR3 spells CASSPKGGAEASEQYF.

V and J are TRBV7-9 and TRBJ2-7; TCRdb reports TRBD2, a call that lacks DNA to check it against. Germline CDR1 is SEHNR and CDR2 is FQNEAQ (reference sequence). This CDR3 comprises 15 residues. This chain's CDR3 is CASSGGTSGSYEQYF.

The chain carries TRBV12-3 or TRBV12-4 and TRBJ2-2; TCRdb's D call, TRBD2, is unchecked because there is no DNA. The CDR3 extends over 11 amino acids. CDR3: CASGAGGELFF.

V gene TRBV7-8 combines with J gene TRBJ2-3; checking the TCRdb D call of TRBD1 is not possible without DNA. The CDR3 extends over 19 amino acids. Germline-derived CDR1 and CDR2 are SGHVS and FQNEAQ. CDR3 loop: CASSFGPREDYLDTDTQYF.

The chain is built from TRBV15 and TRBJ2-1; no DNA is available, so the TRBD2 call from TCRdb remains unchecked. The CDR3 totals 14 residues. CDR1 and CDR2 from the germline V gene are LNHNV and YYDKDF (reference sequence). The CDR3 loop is CATIAGGPYNEQFF.

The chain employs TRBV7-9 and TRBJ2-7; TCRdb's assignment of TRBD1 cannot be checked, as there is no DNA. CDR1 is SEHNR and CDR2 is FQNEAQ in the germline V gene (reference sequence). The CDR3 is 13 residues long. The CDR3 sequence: CAGSRDRDYEQYF.

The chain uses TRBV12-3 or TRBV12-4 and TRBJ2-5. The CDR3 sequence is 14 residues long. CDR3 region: CASSLTTYQETQYF.

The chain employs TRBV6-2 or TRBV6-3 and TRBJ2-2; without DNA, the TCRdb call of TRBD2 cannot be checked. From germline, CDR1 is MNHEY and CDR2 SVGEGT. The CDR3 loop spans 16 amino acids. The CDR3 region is CASSYEAGGGTGELFF.

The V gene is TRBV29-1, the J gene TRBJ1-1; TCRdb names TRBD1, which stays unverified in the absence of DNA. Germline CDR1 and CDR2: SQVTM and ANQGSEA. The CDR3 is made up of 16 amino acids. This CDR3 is CSPGDRGTTTGTEAFF.

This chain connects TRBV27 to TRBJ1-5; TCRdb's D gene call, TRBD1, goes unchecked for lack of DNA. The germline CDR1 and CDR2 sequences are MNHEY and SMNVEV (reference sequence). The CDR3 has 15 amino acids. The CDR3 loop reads CASKGHWRENQPQHF.

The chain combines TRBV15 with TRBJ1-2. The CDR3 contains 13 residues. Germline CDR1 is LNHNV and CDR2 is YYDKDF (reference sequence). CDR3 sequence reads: CATSRVAVLGYTF.

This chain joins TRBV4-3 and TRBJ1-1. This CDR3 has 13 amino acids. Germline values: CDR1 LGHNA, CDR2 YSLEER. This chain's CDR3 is CASSYTGLTEAFF.

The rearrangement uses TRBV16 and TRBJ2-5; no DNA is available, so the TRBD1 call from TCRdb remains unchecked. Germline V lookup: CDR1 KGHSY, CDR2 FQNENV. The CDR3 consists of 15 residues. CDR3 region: CASSQPGTGSETQYF.